This TCR beta chain was observed in a study of T cells expressing NK-cell markers. About the research overall: Sorted CD3+CD56-NKG2C+, CD3+CD56+NKG2C+ and CD3+CD56+NKG2C- T cells supplied the TCR beta repertoires. Seven donors tested HCMV-seropositive and one tested seronegative among the eight sequenced.

Turning to this clonotype: Its specificity is not known.

CDR1 KGHDR and CDR2 SFDVKD come from the germline V gene. The CDR3 is made up of 15 amino acids. TCR beta cDNA was made by 5'RACE template switching with UMIs. TCRdb re-called the 5' RACE reads and shows each CDR3 protein once, DNA omitted. The sample totals about 430,000 distinct CDR3 sequences. General observations from the study: Similarly, these clonotypes led the CD3+CD56-NKG2C+ fraction as well in a few donors.

Material: blood T cells: a sorted CD56 or NKG2C T cell subset, CD4+ or CD8+ T cells, or bulk PBMC T cells (not recorded which). The TCR comes from a woman aged 45-59 years in good health. This chain links TRBV24-1 with TRBJ2-1; TCRdb indicates TRBD1, and absent DNA this call remains unverified. CDR3 loop: CATSDQGAHYNEQFF.